This T cell receptor (beta chain) is from a study of PD-1 blockade in classical Hodgkin lymphoma. Looked up from germline, CDR1 is SGDLS and CDR2 is YYNGEE. J gave up 9 bases and V 4 bases, and 11 bases lay outside the gene matches. The CDR3 contains 15 residues. Time point described: cycle 4 day 1 (C4D1), after more than 5 weeks of nivolumab. Brentuximab vedotin exposure varied among the patients, all of whom had relapsed after autologous stem cell transplantation. Libraries were prepared by immunoSEQ multiplex PCR; TCRdb keeps only in-frame clonotypes and omits some of them. The sample has about 110,000 clones, more than 70% seen once; the top ten hold around 17%. Overall study results and limits: With CD4+ cells, TCR diversity rose significantly by C4D1, but not with CD8+ cells. Patients starting nivolumab less than 1 year after ASCT had lower diversity and were excluded from later analyses. Baseline TCR diversity was reportedly lower in newly diagnosed patients than in healthy donors. It was reported as lower still in relapsed/refractory patients. What drove the repertoire differences, possibly disease activity or prior therapy, has not been defined.

On this clone itself: The antigen is undetermined.

This sequence was found in a human donor with classical Hodgkin lymphoma. This chain links TRBV9 with TRBJ2-1; TRBD2 agrees at 9 bases. Sequences were derived from peripheral blood mononuclear cells (PBMCs), sampled before the fourth cycle of nivolumab. DNA for the CDR3: TGTGCCAGCAGCCCCTTTCCGGGACTAGCATTTGAGCAGTTCTTC. Amino acids: CASSPFPGLAFEQFF.